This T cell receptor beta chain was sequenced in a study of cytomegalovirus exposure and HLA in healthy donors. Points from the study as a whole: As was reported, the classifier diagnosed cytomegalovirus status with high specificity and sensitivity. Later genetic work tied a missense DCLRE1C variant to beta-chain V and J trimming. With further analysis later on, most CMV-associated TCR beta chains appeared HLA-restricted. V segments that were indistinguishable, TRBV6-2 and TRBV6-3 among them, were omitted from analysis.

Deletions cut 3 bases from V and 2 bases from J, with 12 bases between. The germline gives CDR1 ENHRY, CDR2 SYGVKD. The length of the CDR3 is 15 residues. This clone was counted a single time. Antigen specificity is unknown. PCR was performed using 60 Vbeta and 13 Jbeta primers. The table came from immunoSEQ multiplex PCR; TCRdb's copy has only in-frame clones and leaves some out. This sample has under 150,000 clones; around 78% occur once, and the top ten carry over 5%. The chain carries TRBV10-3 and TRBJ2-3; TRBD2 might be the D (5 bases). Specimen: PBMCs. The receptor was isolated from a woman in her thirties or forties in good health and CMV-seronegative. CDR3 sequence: CAISDWSGSTDTQYF. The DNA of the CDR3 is TGTGCCATCAGTGACTGGAGCGGTTCCACAGATACGCAGTATTTT.